The present TCR beta chain was sequenced within a study of blood T cell repertoires in COVID-19 (dated by TCRdb to between 2020 and 2021). Regarding the study in general: The collaborator samples originated in the United States, Italy and Spain and spanned the acute and convalescent phases of COVID-19. Samples came from the ongoing ImmuneRACE study (first 160 participants) plus 1,254 subjects from 6 global collaborators. Subjects who had been exposed to COVID-19, were actively infected with it, or had recovered from it provided the deeply sampled blood TCRbeta repertoires that made up the dataset. The prospective study material was composed of cDNA or gDNA derived from T cells, B-cell-depleted T cells, or PBMCs. The sample metadata nearly always contained a de-identified subject ID, COVID-19 status, age in years and sex. A freely available public database, intended as a resource for researchers studying the immune response to SARS-CoV-2, is where the repertoires were released. HLA class I and class II types, where available, came from metadata supplied by the sample provider rather than from assay-based typing.

A note on this clone: The antigen this receptor binds is unknown. Within one base of it there is no much larger clone, and no base qualities were kept.

V lost 0 bases and J lost 3 bases; the stretch between them is 21 bases long. The CDR3, cysteine through phenylalanine, is 18 amino acids long. Only the CDR3 DNA stays, 54 bases, in frame from base 1. CDR1 and CDR2, per the germline V gene, are SGHDN and FVKESK. The immunoSEQ Assay, a bias-controlled multiplex PCR, was used to amplify TCRbeta CDR3 regions from genomic DNA. In the original analysis: The number of nucleated cells in each sample was estimated from the amplification of reference gene primers within the assay. To quantify the absolute abundance of each unique TCRbeta CDR3 rearrangement, sequence reads were collapsed and filtered. Productive Simpson clonality was computed per sample as the square root of Simpson's diversity index over productive rearrangements. This is the immuneACCESS table as TCRdb keeps it, with only in-frame sequences that have V and J called. A part of the clones is gone; compared with another copy, unresolved V genes explain less than half, and the rest is unexplained. V, J and clone size are taken as reported in that table, and D and trimming were inferred from the DNA itself. Counted in this sample were 100,000 to 150,000 clones; 65% to 85% of them appeared once. Together, the top ten hold approximately 18% of the sample.

At one collaborating source in Seattle, patients were enrolled during active infection and were followed longitudinally through the course of disease. Collaborating institutions collected whole blood in K2EDTA tubes following their own protocols. For TCRbeta analysis, collaborators shipped samples in one of three forms: frozen whole blood, isolated PBMCs, or DNA extracted from either of those sample types. What the study reported, not specific to this receptor: The quantity of clinical and demographic metadata differed by source and by participant and was supplied without curation.

The clonotype comes from a man between 25 and 39 years old with COVID-19, enrolled during active disease. The chain uses TRBV14 and TRBJ2-7; TRBD1 is possibly the D segment (6 matching bases). Sequenced: peripheral blood. In nucleotides, the sequence is TGTGCCAGCAGCCAAGATCTGTGGGGGCAGGGCGGTGGCTACGAGCAGTACTTC. This sequence encodes CASSQDLWGQGGGYEQYF.